This entry concerns a single TCR beta chain. These data originate in a study of blood T cell repertoires in COVID-19. Using immunoSEQ multiplex PCR, the repertoire was profiled, and TCRdb retains in-frame clones only, with some absent. The table shows roughly 310,000 clones, with under 95% occurring only once. The CDR3 is made up of 15 amino acids. V was cut by 2 bases and J by 5 bases, with 13 bases left in between. Germline CDR1 is KGHSH and CDR2 is LQKENI. Sequenced input: PBMCs or T cells enriched from blood (not recorded which). V gene TRBV18 combines with J gene TRBJ2-1; D uncertain. The TCR originated in a man aged 60 to 69 who had recovered from COVID-19. As DNA, the CDR3 is TGTGCCAGCTCACCAGGGCAGGCCAGCAACAATGAGCAGTTCTTC. This gives the protein CASSPGQASNNEQFF.